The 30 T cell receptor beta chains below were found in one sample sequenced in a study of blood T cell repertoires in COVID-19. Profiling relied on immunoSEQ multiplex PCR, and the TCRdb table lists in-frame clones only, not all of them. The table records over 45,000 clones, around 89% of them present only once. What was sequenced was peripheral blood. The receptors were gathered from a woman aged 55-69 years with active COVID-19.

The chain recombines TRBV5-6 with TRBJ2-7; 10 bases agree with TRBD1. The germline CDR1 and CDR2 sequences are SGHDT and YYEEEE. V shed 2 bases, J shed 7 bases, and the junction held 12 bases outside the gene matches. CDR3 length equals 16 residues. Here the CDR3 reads CASSFLDRGQMREQYF. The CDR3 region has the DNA TGTGCCAGCAGCTTCCTTGACAGGGGGCAGATGCGAGAGCAGTACTTC.

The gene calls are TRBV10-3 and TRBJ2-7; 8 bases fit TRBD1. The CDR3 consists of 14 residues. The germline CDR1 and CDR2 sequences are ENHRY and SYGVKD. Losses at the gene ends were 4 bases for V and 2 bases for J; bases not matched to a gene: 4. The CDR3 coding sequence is TGTGCCATCAGTGGGACAGGGCGCACCTACGAGCAGTACTTC. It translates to CAISGTGRTYEQYF.

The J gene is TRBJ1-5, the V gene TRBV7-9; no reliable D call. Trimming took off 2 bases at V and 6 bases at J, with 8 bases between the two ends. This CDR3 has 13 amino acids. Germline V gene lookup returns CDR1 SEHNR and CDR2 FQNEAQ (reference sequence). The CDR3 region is CASSLSGVQPQHF. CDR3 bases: TGTGCCAGCAGCTTATCCGGGGTTCAGCCCCAGCATTTT.

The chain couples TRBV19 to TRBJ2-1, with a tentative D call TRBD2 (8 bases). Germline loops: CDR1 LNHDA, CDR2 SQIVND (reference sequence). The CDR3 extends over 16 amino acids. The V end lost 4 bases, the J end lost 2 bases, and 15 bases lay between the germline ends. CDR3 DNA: TGTGCCAGTAGTACAGGGACAGCGGGGGCCTACAATGAGCAGTTCTTC. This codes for CASSTGTAGAYNEQFF.

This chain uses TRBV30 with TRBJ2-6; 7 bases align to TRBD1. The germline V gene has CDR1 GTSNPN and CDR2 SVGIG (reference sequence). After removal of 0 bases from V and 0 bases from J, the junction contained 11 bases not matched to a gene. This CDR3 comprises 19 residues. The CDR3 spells CAWSVYPGQLSSGANVLTF. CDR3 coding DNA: TGTGCCTGGAGTGTTTACCCGGGACAGCTAAGCTCTGGGGCCAACGTCCTGACTTTC.

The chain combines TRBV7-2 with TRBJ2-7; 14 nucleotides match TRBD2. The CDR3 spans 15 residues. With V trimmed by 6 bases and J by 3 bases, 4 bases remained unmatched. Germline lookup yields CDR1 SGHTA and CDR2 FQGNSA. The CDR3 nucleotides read TGTGCCAGCAGTTGGACTAGCGGGGGGCTCTACGAGCAGTACTTC. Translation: CASSWTSGGLYEQYF.

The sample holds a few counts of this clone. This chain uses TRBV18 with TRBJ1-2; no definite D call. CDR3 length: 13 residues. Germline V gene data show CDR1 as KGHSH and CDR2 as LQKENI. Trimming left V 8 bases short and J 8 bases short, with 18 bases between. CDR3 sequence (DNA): TGTGCCAGCCGCCGGGTAGGAGTACGGGGCTACACCTTC. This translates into CASRRVGVRGYTF.

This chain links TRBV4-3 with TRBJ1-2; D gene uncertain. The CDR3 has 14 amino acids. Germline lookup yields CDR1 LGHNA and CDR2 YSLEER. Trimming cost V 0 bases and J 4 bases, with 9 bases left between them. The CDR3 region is CASSQDRRVYGYTF. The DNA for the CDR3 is TGCGCCAGCAGCCAAGATCGTCGGGTCTATGGCTACACCTTC.

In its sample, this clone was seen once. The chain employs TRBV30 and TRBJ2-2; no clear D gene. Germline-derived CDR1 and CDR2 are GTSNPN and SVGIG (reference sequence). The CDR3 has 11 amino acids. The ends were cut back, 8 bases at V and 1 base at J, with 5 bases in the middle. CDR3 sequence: CAGQNTGELFF. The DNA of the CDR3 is TGTGCCGGCCAGAACACCGGGGAGCTGTTTTTT. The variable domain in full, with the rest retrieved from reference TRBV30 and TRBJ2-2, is SQTIHQWPATLVQPVGSPLSLECTVEGTSNPNLYWYRQAAGRGLQLLFYSVGIGQISSEVPQNLSASRPQDRQFILSSKKLLLSDSGFYLCAGQNTGELFFGEGSRLTVL.

CDR3 sequence (DNA): TGTGCCAGTAAAAGACAGGCTAATTCACCCCTCCACTTT. Translated: CASKRQANSPLHF. The chain couples TRBV19 to TRBJ1-6; D is perhaps TRBD1 (6 bases). Germline CDR1 and CDR2: LNHDA and SQIVND (reference sequence). Trimming cost V 7 bases and J 6 bases, with 10 bases left between them. The CDR3 runs to 13 residues.

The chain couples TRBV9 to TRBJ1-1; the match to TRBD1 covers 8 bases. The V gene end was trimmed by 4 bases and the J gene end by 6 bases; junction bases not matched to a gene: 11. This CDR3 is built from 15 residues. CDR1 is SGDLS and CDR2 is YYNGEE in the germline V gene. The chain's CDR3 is CASSFSQGGESEAFF. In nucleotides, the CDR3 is TGTGCCAGCAGCTTCTCACAGGGGGGAGAATCTGAAGCTTTCTTT. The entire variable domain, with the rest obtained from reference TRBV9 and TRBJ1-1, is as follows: DSGVTQTPKHLITATGQRVTLRCSPRSGDLSVYWYQQSLDQGLQFLIQYYNGEERAKGNILERFSAQQFPDLHSELNLSSLELGDSALYFCASSFSQGGESEAFFGQGTRLTVV.

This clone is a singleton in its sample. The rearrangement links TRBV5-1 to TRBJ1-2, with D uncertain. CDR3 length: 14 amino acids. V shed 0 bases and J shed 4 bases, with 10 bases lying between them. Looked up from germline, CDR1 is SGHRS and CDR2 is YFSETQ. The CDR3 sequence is CASSLESESYGYTF. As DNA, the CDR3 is TGCGCCAGCAGCTTGGAATCAGAATCCTATGGCTACACCTTC.

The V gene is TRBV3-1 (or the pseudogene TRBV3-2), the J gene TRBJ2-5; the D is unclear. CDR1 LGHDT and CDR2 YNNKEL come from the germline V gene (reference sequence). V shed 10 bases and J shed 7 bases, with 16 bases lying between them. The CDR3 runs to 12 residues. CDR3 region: CATSTTDGTQYF. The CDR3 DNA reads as TGTGCCACCTCCACTACGGATGGGACCCAGTACTTC.

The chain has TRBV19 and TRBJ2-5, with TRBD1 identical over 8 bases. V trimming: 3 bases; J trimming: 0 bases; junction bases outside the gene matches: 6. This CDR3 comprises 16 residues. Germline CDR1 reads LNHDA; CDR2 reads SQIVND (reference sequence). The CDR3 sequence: CASSMERQGYQETQYF. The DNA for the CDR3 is TGTGCCAGTAGTATGGAAAGACAGGGGTACCAAGAGACCCAGTACTTC.

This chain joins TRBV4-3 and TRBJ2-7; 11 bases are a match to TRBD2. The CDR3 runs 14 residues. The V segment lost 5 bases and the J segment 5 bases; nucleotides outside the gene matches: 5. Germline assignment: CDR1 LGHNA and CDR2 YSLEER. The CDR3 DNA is TGCGCCAGCAGCTCTAGCGGGGGGCCGCACGAGCAGTACTTC. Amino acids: CASSSSGGPHEQYF.

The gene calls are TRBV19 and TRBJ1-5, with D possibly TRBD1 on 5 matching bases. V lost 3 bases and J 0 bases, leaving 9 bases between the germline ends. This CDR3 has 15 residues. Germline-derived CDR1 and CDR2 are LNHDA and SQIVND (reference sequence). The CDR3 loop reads CASSITGYSNQPQHF. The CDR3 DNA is TGTGCCAGTAGTATTACAGGATATAGCAATCAGCCCCAGCATTTT.

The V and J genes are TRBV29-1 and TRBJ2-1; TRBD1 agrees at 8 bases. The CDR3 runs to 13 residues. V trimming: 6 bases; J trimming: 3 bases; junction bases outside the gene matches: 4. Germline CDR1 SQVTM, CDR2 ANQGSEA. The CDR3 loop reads CSVRTGFYNEQFF. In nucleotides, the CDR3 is TGCAGCGTCAGGACAGGGTTCTACAATGAGCAGTTCTTC.

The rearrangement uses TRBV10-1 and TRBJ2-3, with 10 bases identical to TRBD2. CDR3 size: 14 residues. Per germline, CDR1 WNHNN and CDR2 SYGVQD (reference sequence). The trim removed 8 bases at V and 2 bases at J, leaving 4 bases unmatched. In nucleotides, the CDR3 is TGCGCCAGCGCCAGCGGGGGGGACACAGATACGCAGTATTTT. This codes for CASASGGDTDTQYF.

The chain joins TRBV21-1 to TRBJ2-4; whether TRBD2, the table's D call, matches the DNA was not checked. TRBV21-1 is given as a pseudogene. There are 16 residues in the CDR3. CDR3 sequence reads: CASSKPGRRGKNIQYF. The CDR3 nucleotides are TGTGCCAGCAGCAAACCGGGGAGGAGAGGCAAAAACATTCAGTACTTC.

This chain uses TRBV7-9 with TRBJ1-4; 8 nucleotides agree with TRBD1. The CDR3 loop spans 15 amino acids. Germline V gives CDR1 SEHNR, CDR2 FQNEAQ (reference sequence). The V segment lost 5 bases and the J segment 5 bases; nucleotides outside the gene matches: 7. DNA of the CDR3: TGTGCCAGCAGCGCCGGGGGGACAGGAAATGAAAAACTGTTTTTT. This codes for CASSAGGTGNEKLFF.

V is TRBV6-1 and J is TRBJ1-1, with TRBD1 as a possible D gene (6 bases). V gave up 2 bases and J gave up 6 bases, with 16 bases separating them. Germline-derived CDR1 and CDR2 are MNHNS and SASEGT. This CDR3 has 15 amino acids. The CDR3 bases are TGTGCCAGCAGTGAACACTACAGGGAGGGCTCTGAAGCTTTCTTT. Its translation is CASSEHYREGSEAFF.

CDR3 DNA sequence: TGTGCCAGCAGCTCAATGGACAGGTTCTGGGGAGAGACCCAGTACTTC. As protein: CASSSMDRFWGETQYF. The genes are TRBV5-4 and TRBJ2-5; 7 nucleotides agree with TRBD1. CDR3 length equals 16 residues. The junction had 12 bases not matched to a gene; V was cut back by 3 bases and J by 4 bases. In germline, CDR1 is SGHNT, CDR2 YYREEE (reference sequence).

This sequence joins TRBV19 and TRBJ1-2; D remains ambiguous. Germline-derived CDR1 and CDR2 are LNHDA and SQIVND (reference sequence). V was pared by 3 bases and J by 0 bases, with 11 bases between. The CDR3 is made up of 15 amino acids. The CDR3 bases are TGTGCCAGTAGTATCTCTCAGGCATCTAACTATGGCTACACCTTC. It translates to CASSISQASNYGYTF. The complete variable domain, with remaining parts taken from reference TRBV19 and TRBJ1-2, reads DGGITQSPKYLFRKEGQNVTLSCEQNLNHDAMYWYRQDPGQGLRLIYYSQIVNDFQKGDIAEGYSVSREKKESFPLTVTSAQKNPTAFYLCASSISQASNYGYTFGSGTRLTVV.

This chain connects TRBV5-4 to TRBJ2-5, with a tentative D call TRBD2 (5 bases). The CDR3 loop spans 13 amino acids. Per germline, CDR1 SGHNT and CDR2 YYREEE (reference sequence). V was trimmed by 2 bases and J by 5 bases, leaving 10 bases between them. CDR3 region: CASSLRGWETQYF. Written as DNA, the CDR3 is TGTGCCAGCAGCTTAAGAGGGTGGGAGACCCAGTACTTC.

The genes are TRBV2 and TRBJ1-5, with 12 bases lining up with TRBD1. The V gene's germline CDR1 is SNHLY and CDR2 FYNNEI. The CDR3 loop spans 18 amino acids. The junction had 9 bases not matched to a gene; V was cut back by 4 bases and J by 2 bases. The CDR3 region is CASSGGTGGRGGNQPQHF. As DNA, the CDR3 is TGTGCCAGCAGTGGTGGGACAGGGGGCCGCGGAGGCAATCAGCCCCAGCATTTT.

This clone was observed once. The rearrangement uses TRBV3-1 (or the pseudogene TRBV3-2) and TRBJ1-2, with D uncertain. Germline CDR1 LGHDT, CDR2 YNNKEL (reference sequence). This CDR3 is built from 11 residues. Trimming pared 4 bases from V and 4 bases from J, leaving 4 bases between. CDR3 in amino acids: CASSLSYGYTF. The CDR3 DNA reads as TGTGCCAGCAGCCTATCCTATGGCTACACCTTC.

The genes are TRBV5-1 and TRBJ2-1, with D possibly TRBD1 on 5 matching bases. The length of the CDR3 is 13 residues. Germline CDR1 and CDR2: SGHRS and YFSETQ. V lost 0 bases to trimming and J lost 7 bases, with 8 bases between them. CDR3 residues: CASSLGTQNEQFF. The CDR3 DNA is TGCGCCAGCAGCTTGGGGACACAAAATGAGCAGTTCTTC.

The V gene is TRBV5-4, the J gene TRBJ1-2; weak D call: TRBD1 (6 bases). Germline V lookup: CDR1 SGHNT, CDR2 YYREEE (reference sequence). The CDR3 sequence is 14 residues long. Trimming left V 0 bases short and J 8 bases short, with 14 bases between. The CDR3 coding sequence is TGTGCCAGCAGCTTGGACAGGGCCGTTTTCGGCTACACCTTC. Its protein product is CASSLDRAVFGYTF.

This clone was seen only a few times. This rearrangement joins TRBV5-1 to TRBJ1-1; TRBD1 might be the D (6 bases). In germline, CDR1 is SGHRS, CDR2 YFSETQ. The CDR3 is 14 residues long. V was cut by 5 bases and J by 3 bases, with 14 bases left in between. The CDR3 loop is CASSQTGTYTEAFF. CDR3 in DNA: TGCGCCAGCAGTCAAACAGGGACGTACACTGAAGCTTTCTTT.

CDR3: CASRERAAYEAFF. DNA for the CDR3: TGTGCCAGCAGGGAGAGGGCAGCTTATGAAGCTTTCTTT. The rearrangement joins TRBV21-1 to TRBJ1-1. TRBV21-1 is shown as a pseudogene. The CDR3 totals 13 residues.